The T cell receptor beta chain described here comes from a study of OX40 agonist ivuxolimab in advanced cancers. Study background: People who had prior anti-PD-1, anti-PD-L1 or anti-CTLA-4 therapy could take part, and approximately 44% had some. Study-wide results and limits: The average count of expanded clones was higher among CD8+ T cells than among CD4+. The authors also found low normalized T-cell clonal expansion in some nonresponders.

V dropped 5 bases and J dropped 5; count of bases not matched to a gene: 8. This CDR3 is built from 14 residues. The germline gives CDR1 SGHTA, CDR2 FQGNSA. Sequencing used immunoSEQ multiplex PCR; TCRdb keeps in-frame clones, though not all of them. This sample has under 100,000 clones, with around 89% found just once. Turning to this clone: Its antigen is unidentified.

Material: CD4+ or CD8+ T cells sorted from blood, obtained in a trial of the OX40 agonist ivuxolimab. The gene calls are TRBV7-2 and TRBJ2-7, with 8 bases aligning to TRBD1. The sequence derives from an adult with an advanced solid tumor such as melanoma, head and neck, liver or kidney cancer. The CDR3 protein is CASSLQDRVHEQYF. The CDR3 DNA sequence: TGTGCCAGCAGCCTCCAGGACAGGGTCCACGAGCAGTACTTC.